Listed here is a single T cell receptor (beta chain). Libraries were prepared by immunoSEQ multiplex PCR; TCRdb keeps only in-frame clonotypes and omits some of them. The data hold about 87,000 clones, with 80% to 95% observed a single time. These data come from a study of T cell changes during pregnancy in multiple sclerosis. J was trimmed by 9 bases and V by 5 bases; bases with no gene match: 14. The germline gives CDR1 MNHEY, CDR2 SVGAGI. The CDR3 has 15 residues. The material sequenced was peripheral blood, taken in the third trimester of pregnancy. V and J are TRBV6-5 and TRBJ1-1; 8 bases are a match to TRBD1. This TCR came from a female donor in good health, enrolled as a control in a pregnancy study. The CDR3 region is CASSLTWTGYSKAFF. The CDR3 coding sequence is TGTGCCAGCAGTCTCACTTGGACAGGGTATTCTAAAGCTTTCTTT.